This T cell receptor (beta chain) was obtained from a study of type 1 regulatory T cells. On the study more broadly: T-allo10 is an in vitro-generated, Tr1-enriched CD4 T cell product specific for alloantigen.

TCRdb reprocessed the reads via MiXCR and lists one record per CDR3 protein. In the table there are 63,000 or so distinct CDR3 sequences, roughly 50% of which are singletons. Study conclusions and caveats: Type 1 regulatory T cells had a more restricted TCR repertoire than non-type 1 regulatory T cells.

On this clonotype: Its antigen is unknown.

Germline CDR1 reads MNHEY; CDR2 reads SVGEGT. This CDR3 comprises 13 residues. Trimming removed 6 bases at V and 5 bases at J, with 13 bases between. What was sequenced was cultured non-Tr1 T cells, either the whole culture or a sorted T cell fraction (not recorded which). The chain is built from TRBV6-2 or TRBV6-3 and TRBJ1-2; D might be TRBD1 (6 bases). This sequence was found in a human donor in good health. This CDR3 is CASSPDRRYGYTF. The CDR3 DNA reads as TGTGCCAGCAGCCCTGACAGGAGATATGGCTACACCTTC.